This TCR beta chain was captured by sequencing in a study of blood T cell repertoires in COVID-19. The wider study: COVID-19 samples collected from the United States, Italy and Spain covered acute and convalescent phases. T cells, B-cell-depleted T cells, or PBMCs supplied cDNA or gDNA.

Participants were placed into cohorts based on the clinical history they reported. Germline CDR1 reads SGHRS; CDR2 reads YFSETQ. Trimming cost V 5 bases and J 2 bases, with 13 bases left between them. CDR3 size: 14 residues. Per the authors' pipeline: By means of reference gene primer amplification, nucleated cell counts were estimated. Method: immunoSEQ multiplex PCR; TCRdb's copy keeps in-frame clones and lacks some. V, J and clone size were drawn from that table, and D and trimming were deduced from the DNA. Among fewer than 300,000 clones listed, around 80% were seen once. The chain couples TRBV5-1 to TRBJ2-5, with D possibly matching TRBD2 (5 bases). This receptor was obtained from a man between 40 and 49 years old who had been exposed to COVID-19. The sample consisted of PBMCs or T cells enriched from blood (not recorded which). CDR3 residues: CASRSTGFQETQYF. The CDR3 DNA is TGCGCCAGCAGGAGCACGGGGTTTCAAGAGACCCAGTACTTC.